Below, 30 T cell receptor beta chains from the same sample are listed, as sequenced in a study of blood T cell repertoires in COVID-19. Assay: immunoSEQ multiplex PCR; the TCRdb copy retains only in-frame clones and omits some. The table records under 200,000 clones, just over 90% of them present only once. Sequences were obtained from peripheral blood. Source of these receptors: a young man with acute or convalescent COVID-19.

This clone came up once. This chain connects TRBV12-3 or TRBV12-4 to TRBJ1-1; D remains unclear. The V and J ends lost 3 bases and 5 bases respectively, with 7 bases between them. This CDR3 spans 12 amino acids. DNA for the CDR3: TGTGCCAGCAGTTTGAGGCCGACTGAAGCTTTCTTT. Its protein product is CASSLRPTEAFF.

The V gene is TRBV5-8, the J gene TRBJ1-5, with D hard to call. Germline values: CDR1 SGHTS, CDR2 YDEGEE. The V gene lost 2 bases and the J gene lost 5 bases, with 5 bases spanning the gap. CDR3 size: 12 residues. The CDR3 DNA sequence: TGTGCCAGCAGCTTCTCAGATCAGCCCCAGCATTTT. Translated: CASSFSDQPQHF.

The chain has TRBV7-6 and TRBJ2-6; 7 nucleotides match TRBD1. V was pared by 1 base and J by 4 bases, with 7 bases of the junction left unmatched. Germline CDR1 and CDR2: SGHVS and FNYEAQ. The CDR3 consists of 17 residues. Here the CDR3 DNA reads TGTGCCAGCAGCTTAGGGACAGGTGCTAGAGGGGCCAACGTCCTGACTTTC. As protein: CASSLGTGARGANVLTF. The full variable domain, rest sourced from reference TRBV7-6 and TRBJ2-6, is GAGVSQSPRYKVTKRGQDVALRCDPISGHVSLYWYRQALGQGPEFLTYFNYEAQQDKSGLPNDRFSAERPEGSISTLTIQRTEQRDSAMYRCASSLGTGARGANVLTFGAGSRLTVL.

The chain joins TRBV6-6 to TRBJ1-5, with 7 bases fitting TRBD1. J lost 4 bases, V lost 5 bases, and 11 bases had no gene match. The length of the CDR3 is 16 residues. Germline loops: CDR1 MNHNY, CDR2 SVGAGI (reference sequence). In nucleotides, the CDR3 is TGTGCCAGCAGTCGAGGGGCAGGGGGATGGAATCAGCCCCAGCATTTT. As protein: CASSRGAGGWNQPQHF.

The chain carries TRBV19 and TRBJ2-2; 9 positions agree with TRBD1. CDR3 size: 15 residues. Unmatched junction bases numbered 7, after V lost 10 bases and J lost 1 base. Germline V gene lookup returns CDR1 LNHDA and CDR2 SQIVND (reference sequence). CDR3 residues: CATGSDRGNTGELFF. CDR3 nucleotide sequence: TGTGCCACCGGATCGGACAGGGGGAACACCGGGGAGCTGTTTTTT.

The V gene is TRBV14, the J gene TRBJ1-1, with D possibly TRBD1 on 6 matching bases. The CDR3 totals 15 residues. Trimming stripped 1 base from V and 7 bases from J, with 16 bases between. From germline, CDR1 is SGHDN and CDR2 FVKESK. The CDR3 DNA reads TGTGCCAGCAGCCAAGCTTCAGGGGTGGTCGGTGAAGCTTTCTTT. Residues: CASSQASGVVGEAFF.

The genes are TRBV7-9 and TRBJ1-1, with D perhaps matching TRBD1 (6 bases). The CDR3 is 14 residues long. Looked up from germline, CDR1 is SEHNR and CDR2 is FQNEAQ (reference sequence). The germline V and J ends were trimmed by 3 bases and 4 bases, with 12 bases remaining between them. CDR3 protein: CASSLGTGSTEAFF. The CDR3 coding sequence is TGTGCCAGCAGCTTGGGCACAGGGTCCACTGAAGCTTTCTTT. Complete variable domain (other parts from reference TRBV7-9 and TRBJ1-1): DTGVSQNPRHKITKRGQNVTFRCDPISEHNRLYWYRQTLGQGPEFLTYFQNEAQLEKSRLLSDRFSAERPKGSFSTLEIQRTEQGDSAMYLCASSLGTGSTEAFFGQGTRLTVV.

This chain uses TRBV6-1 with TRBJ1-1, with 9 bases matching TRBD1. There are 18 residues in the CDR3. The V gene end was trimmed by 2 bases and the J gene end by 0 bases; junction bases not matched to a gene: 10. CDR1 and CDR2 (germline): MNHNS, SASEGT. CDR3: CASSEKLWGQGMNTEAFF. The CDR3 bases are TGTGCCAGCAGTGAAAAGCTTTGGGGACAGGGCATGAACACTGAAGCTTTCTTT.

The chain employs TRBV10-3 and TRBJ2-7, with 14 bases lining up with TRBD2. The trim removed 4 bases at V and 4 bases at J, leaving 3 bases unmatched. The CDR3 covers 15 residues. CDR1 and CDR2 (germline): ENHRY, SYGVKD. DNA of the CDR3: TGTGCCATCAGTGGAGGGACTAGCGGGGGATACGAGCAGTACTTC. This encodes CAISGGTSGGYEQYF.

The rearrangement uses TRBV5-1 and TRBJ1-2; 8 bases match TRBD1. Trimming took 4 bases from V and 2 from J; bases not matched to a gene: 7. Germline V gives CDR1 SGHRS, CDR2 YFSETQ. The CDR3 length is 15 residues. CDR3 DNA: TGCGCCAGCAGCGAACCGGGACAGGAAAACTATGGCTACACCTTC. Translated, it gives CASSEPGQENYGYTF.

The genes are TRBV14 and TRBJ2-1; no definite D call. The CDR3 spans 13 residues. Trimming stripped 6 bases from V and 11 bases from J, with 17 bases between. Germline loops: CDR1 SGHDN, CDR2 FVKESK. CDR3 amino acids: CASRPPLQPKQFF. DNA of the CDR3: TGTGCCAGCAGACCTCCCTTACAACCGAAGCAGTTCTTC.

This chain uses TRBV5-1 with TRBJ1-1; D uncertain. Germline V gene sequence: CDR1 SGHRS, CDR2 YFSETQ. This CDR3 region has 14 residues. V dropped 1 base and J dropped 0 bases, with 7 bases sitting between them. This CDR3 is CASSLPGMNTEAFF. CDR3 sequence (DNA): TGCGCCAGCAGCTTGCCCGGGATGAACACTGAAGCTTTCTTT.

This clone has more than one count but fewer than ten. The CDR3 here is CASSPLGGLTNTEAFF. CDR3 nucleotide sequence: TGTGCCAGCAGCCCCCTCGGGGGGCTTACGAACACTGAAGCTTTCTTT. The chain links TRBV3-1 (or the pseudogene TRBV3-2) to TRBJ1-1; D is perhaps TRBD1 (6 bases). Germline lookup yields CDR1 LGHDT and CDR2 YNNKEL (reference sequence). This CDR3 has 16 amino acids. Trimming shortened V by 4 bases and J by 1 base, and 16 bases separated the two germline ends.

The chain has TRBV7-9 and TRBJ2-1; D is perhaps TRBD2 (7 bases). The CDR3 sequence is 16 residues long. CDR1 is SEHNR and CDR2 is FQNEAQ in the germline V gene (reference sequence). V lost 2 bases, J lost 5 bases, and 16 bases lay in between. In nucleotides, the CDR3 is TGTGCCAGCAGCTTAACGTGGGGGGAGGGGGACAATGAGCAGTTCTTC. Residues: CASSLTWGEGDNEQFF.

In its sample, this clone was seen once. This sequence joins TRBV11-2 and TRBJ2-1; D is unclear. Between the trimmed V and J ends, which lost 6 bases and 3 bases, there was a span of 3 bases. The CDR3 totals 11 residues. Per the germline V gene, CDR1 is SGHAT and CDR2 is FQNNGV. The CDR3 bases are TGTGCCAGCAGTCGCTACAATGAGCAGTTCTTC. It yields the protein CASSRYNEQFF.

This chain connects TRBV5-1 to TRBJ1-1, with a tentative D call TRBD1 (6 bases). The V end was cut by 3 bases, the J end by 3 bases, with 9 bases between. The germline gives CDR1 SGHRS, CDR2 YFSETQ. The CDR3 contains 13 residues. Here the CDR3 DNA reads TGCGCCAGCAGCTCCAGACAGGACACTGAAGCTTTCTTT. This translates into CASSSRQDTEAFF.

CDR3 amino acids: CASSETGDSSNQPQHF. For the CDR3, the DNA is TGTGCCAGCAGCGAGACAGGGGACAGTAGCAATCAGCCCCAGCATTTT. The rearrangement uses TRBV9 and TRBJ1-5; 8 bases are a match to TRBD1. CDR1 SGDLS and CDR2 YYNGEE come from the germline V gene. The CDR3 contains 16 residues. V was clipped by 3 bases and J by 0 bases; unmatched bases: 5.

V and J are TRBV7-2 and TRBJ1-2; possibly TRBD1 for D (5 bases). There are 15 residues in the CDR3. Trimming removed 1 base at V and 2 bases at J, with 11 bases between. Germline lookup yields CDR1 SGHTA and CDR2 FQGNSA. The CDR3 is CASSLDRRGNYGYTF. CDR3 nucleotides: TGTGCCAGCAGCTTAGATCGGAGGGGAAACTATGGCTACACCTTC.

V gene TRBV19 combines with J gene TRBJ1-2; TRBD1 matches 10 bases. V gave up 1 base and J gave up 7 bases; unmatched junction bases: 6. The CDR3 covers 15 residues. CDR1 is LNHDA and CDR2 is SQIVND in the germline V gene (reference sequence). The CDR3 nucleotides are TGTGCCAGTAGTATAGGACAGGGGGCTCTTGGTGGCTACACCTTC. This sequence encodes CASSIGQGALGGYTF.

The chain couples TRBV18 to TRBJ1-1, with D tentatively TRBD1 (6 bases). Trimming removed 4 bases at V and 4 bases at J, with 16 bases between. Germline CDR1 KGHSH, CDR2 LQKENI. The CDR3 runs 15 residues. The CDR3 loop reads CASSRGGDGSTEAFF. The CDR3 DNA follows: TGTGCCAGCTCACGCGGGGGCGACGGGAGCACTGAAGCTTTCTTT.

CDR3 DNA: TGTGCCAGCAGCCAGGGTCCTGGGGATACGCAGTATTTT. Its translation is CASSQGPGDTQYF. This chain connects TRBV5-6 to TRBJ2-3; possible D gene TRBD1, 5 bases. Trimming took off 4 bases at V and 6 bases at J, with 12 bases between the two ends. The germline V gene has CDR1 SGHDT and CDR2 YYEEEE. This CDR3 comprises 13 residues. Looking up the rest from reference TRBV5-6 and TRBJ2-3 gives the full variable domain: DAGVTQSPTHLIKTRGQQVTLRCSPKSGHDTVSWYQQALGQGPQFIFQYYEEEERQRGNFPDRFSGHQFPNYSSELNVNALLLGDSALYLCASSQGPGDTQYFGPGTRLTVL.

The genes are TRBV5-6 and TRBJ2-5; the match to TRBD2 covers 14 bases. This CDR3 region has 16 residues. V lost 0 bases, J lost 5 bases, and 3 bases stayed unmatched. CDR1 is SGHDT and CDR2 is YYEEEE in the germline V gene. The CDR3 sequence: CASSLEGLAGGETQYF. Here the CDR3 DNA reads TGTGCCAGCAGCTTGGAAGGACTAGCGGGGGGTGAGACCCAGTACTTC.

The CDR3 DNA reads as TGTGCCAGTAGTCGCTCGGGCGGGGGCGCGGGCTACGAGCAGTACTTC. It encodes CASSRSGGGAGYEQYF. V is TRBV19 and J is TRBJ2-7; tentatively, D is TRBD2 (7 bases). Deletions cut 5 bases from V and 3 bases from J, with 20 bases between. CDR1 and CDR2 (germline): LNHDA, SQIVND (reference sequence). This CDR3 spans 16 amino acids.

This chain connects TRBV6-5 to TRBJ1-2; D is possibly TRBD1 (5 bases). CDR1 and CDR2 (germline): MNHEY, SVGAGI. Between the trimmed V and J ends, which lost 8 bases and 4 bases, there was a span of 17 bases. This CDR3 contains 14 residues. This chain's CDR3 is CASEIWGGSYGYTF. CDR3 sequence (DNA): TGTGCCAGCGAGATTTGGGGCGGGAGCTATGGCTACACCTTC.

This chain connects TRBV5-6 to TRBJ1-5, with D possibly TRBD1 on 6 matching bases. The germline V gene has CDR1 SGHDT and CDR2 YYEEEE. The V gene lost 0 bases and the J gene lost 3 bases, with 13 bases spanning the gap. This CDR3 region has 16 residues. The CDR3 sequence: CASSLGGQYNNQPQHF. The CDR3, as DNA: TGTGCCAGCAGCTTGGGGGGACAATACAACAATCAGCCCCAGCATTTT.

The table lists this clone with a few counts. CDR3 region: CASSPMPGGYGYTF. As DNA, the CDR3 is TGTGCCAGCAGCCCCATGCCAGGGGGCTATGGCTACACCTTC. The chain has TRBV7-2 and TRBJ1-2, with 7 bases identical to TRBD1. This CDR3 has 14 amino acids. Germline V gene data show CDR1 as SGHTA and CDR2 as FQGNSA. J was trimmed by 4 bases and V by 5 bases; bases with no gene match: 7.

The chain recombines TRBV5-1 with TRBJ1-2; D possibly corresponds to TRBD1 (6 bases). The V end was cut by 0 bases, the J end by 3 bases, with 12 bases between. There are 15 residues in the CDR3. The germline CDR1 and CDR2 sequences are SGHRS and YFSETQ. The chain's CDR3 is CASSLETGFDYGYTF. The CDR3 DNA sequence: TGCGCCAGCAGCTTGGAAACAGGGTTTGACTATGGCTACACCTTC.

This chain uses TRBV20-1 with TRBJ1-4, with D tentatively TRBD1 (5 bases). This CDR3 contains 13 residues. The ends were cut back, 3 bases at V and 10 bases at J, with 15 bases in the middle. The germline V gene has CDR1 DFQATT and CDR2 SNEGSKA (reference sequence). CDR3 DNA: TGCAGTGCTAGTTCGGCCGTCGGGGGAAAACTGTTTTTT. The encoded protein is CSASSAVGGKLFF.

This clone occurred once. The chain employs TRBV5-4 and TRBJ1-2; TRBD1 is a possible D gene (5 bases). The germline CDR1 and CDR2 sequences are SGHNT and YYREEE (reference sequence). The length of the CDR3 is 18 residues. Trimming removed 0 bases from V and 4 bases from J, with 22 bases in between. CDR3 DNA sequence: TGTGCCAGCAGCTTGGCGCGCAATCAGGGAGGCAAGGGCTATGGCTACACCTTC. Amino acid sequence: CASSLARNQGGKGYGYTF.

The J gene is TRBJ2-3, the V gene TRBV19; 8 nucleotides line up with TRBD1. This CDR3 spans 14 amino acids. Germline CDR1 LNHDA, CDR2 SQIVND (reference sequence). J lost 3 bases, V lost 6 bases, and 5 bases had no gene match. The chain's CDR3 is CASRPTGATDTQYF. The CDR3 region has the DNA TGTGCCAGTAGGCCGACAGGGGCTACAGATACGCAGTATTTT.